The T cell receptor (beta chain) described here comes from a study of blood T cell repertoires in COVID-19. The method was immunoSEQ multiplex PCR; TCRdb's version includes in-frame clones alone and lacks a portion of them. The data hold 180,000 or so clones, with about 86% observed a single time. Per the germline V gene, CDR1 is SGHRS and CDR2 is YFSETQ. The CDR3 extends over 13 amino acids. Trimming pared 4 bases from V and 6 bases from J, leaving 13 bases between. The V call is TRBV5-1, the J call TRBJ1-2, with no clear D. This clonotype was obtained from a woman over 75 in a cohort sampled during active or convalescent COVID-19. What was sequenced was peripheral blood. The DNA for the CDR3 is TGCGCCAGCAGCCCCGGCGGTCGGAATGGCTACACCTTC. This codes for CASSPGGRNGYTF.